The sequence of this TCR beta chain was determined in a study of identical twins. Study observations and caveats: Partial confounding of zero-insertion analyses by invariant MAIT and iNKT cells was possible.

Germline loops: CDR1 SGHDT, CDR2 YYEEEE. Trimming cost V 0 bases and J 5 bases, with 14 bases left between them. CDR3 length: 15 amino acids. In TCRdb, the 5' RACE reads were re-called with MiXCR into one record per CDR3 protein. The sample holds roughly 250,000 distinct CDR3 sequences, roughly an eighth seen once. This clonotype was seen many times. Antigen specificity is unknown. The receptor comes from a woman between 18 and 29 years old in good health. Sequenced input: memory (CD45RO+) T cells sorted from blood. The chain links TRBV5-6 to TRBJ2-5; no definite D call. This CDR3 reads CASSLAPGLGETQYF. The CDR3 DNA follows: TGTGCCAGCAGCTTGGCCCCAGGCCTCGGGGAGACCCAGTACTTC.